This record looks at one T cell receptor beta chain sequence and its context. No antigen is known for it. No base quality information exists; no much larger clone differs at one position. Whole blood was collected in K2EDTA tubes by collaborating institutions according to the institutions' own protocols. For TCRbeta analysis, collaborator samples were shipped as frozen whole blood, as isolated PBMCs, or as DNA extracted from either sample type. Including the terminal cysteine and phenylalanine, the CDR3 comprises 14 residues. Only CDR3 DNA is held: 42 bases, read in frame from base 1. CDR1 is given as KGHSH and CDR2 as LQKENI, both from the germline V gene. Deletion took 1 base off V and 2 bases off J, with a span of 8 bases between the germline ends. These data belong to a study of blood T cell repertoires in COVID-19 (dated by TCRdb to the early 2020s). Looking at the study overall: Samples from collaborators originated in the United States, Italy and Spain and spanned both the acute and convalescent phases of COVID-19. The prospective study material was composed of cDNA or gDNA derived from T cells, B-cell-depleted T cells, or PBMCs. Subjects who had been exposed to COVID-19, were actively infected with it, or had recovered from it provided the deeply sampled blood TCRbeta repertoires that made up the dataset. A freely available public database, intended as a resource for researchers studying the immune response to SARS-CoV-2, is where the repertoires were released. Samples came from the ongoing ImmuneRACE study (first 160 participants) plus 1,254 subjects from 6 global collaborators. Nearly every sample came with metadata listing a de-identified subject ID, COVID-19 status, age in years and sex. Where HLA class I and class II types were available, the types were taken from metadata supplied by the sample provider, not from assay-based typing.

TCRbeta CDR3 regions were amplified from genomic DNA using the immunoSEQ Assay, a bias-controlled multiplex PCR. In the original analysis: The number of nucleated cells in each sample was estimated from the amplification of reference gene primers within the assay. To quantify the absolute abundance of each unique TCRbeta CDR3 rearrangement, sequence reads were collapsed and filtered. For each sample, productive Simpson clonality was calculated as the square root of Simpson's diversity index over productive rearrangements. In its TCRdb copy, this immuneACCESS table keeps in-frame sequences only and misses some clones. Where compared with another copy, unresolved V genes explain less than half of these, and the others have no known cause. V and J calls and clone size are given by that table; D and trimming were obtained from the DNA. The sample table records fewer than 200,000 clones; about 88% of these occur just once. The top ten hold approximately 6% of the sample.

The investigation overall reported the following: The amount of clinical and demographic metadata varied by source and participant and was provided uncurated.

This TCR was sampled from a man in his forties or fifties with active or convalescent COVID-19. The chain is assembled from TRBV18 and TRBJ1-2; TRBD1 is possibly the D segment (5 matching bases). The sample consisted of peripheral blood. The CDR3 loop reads CASSPLPGNYGYTF. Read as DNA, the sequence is TGTGCCAGCTCACCACTCCCAGGGAACTATGGCTACACCTTC.